This entry features one TCR beta chain sequence. The antigen remains undetermined. The data were taken from a study of shared clonotypes between healthy human individuals. General study results and limits: Clonotype sharing across several donors was observed for 4% to 6.5% of naive CD4 clonotypes. In contrast to clonotypes shared by all four donors, non-shared clonotypes had lower generation probabilities.

CDR1 and CDR2 (germline): MDHEN, SYDVKM. This CDR3 spans 17 amino acids. V was pared by 10 bases and J by 1 base, with 13 bases of the junction left unmatched. TCRdb's table, derived via immunoSEQ multiplex PCR, lists solely in-frame clones and lacks some. The profile covers some 2,500,000 clones, with around 92% appearing a single time and around 0.4% taken by the ten largest. The rearrangement links TRBV28 to TRBJ2-1, with 10 bases identical to TRBD1. The source of this sequence is a man in his late teens or twenties in good health. Some clones in this sample may be carry-over from other donors' samples. Sequenced input: naive CD4+ T cells from PBMCs. Subset: CD45RA+ positively selected. CDR3 sequence: CATKGRGQGISYNEQFF. CDR3 coding DNA: TGTGCCACAAAAGGCAGGGGACAGGGGATTTCCTACAATGAGCAGTTCTTC.